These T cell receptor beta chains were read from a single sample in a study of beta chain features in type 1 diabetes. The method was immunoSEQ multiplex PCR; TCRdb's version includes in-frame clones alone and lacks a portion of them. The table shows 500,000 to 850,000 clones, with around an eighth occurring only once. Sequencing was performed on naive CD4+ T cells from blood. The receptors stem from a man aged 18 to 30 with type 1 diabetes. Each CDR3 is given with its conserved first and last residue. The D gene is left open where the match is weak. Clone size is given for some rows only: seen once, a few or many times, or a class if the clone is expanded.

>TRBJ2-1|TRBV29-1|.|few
CSGGQAAHSYNEQFF
TGCAGCGGTGGCCAAGCGGCTCATTCCTACAATGAGCAGTTCTTC
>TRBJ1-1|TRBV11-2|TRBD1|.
CASSLQGASLLAFF
TGTGCCAGCAGCTTACAGGGGGCCTCGCTCCTAGCTTTCTTT
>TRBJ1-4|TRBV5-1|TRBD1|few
CASSTGQGGEKLFF
TGCGCCAGCAGCACTGGACAGGGAGGCGAAAAACTGTTTTTT
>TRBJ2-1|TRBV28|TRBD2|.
CASSLGASGSEDEQFF
TGTGCCAGCAGTTTAGGGGCTAGCGGGAGCGAAGATGAGCAGTTCTTC
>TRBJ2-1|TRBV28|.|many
CASGLRDSEQFF
TGTGCCAGTGGACTCCGGGACTCTGAGCAGTTCTTC
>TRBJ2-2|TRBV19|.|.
CASSIPQGRGELFF
TGTGCCAGTAGTATTCCACAGGGTAGGGGGGAGCTGTTTTTT
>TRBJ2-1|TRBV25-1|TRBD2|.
CASSEFRGRSGVNEQFF
TGTGCCAGCAGTGAATTTCGCGGGAGGAGTGGGGTTAATGAGCAGTTCTTC
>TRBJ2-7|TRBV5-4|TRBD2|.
CASSFEGGRNEQYF
TGTGCCAGCAGCTTTGAGGGAGGGCGGAACGAGCAGTACTTC
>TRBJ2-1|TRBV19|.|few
CASSDRPGTLDEQFF
TGTGCCAGTAGCGACAGGCCCGGAACTCTGGATGAGCAGTTCTTC
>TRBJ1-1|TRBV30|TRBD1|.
CAWSVEGALTEAFF
TGTGCCTGGAGTGTAGAGGGGGCGCTTACTGAAGCTTTCTTT
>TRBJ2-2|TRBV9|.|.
CASSANHGELFF
TGTGCCAGCAGCGCTAACCACGGGGAGCTGTTTTTT
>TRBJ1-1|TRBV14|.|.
CASSQVTEAFF
TGTGCCAGCAGCCAAGTCACTGAAGCTTTCTTT
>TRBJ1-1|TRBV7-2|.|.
CASGKNGAILNTEAFF
TGTGCCAGCGGGAAAAACGGGGCAATACTGAACACTGAAGCTTTCTTT
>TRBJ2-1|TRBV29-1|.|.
CSVVTNNEQFF
TGCAGCGTTGTAACCAACAATGAGCAGTTCTTC
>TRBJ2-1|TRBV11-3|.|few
CASSSGTFQNEQFF
TGTGCCAGCAGCTCAGGGACCTTCCAGAATGAGCAGTTCTTC
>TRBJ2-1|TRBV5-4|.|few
CASSAGGSGSYNEQFF
TGTGCCAGCAGCGCCGGGGGTAGCGGCTCCTACAATGAGCAGTTCTTC
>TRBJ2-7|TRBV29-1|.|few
CSVAPGLTSEQYF
TGCAGCGTGGCGCCGGGACTGACCTCCGAGCAGTACTTC
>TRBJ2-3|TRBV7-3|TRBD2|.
CASSFTSGGTDTQYF
TGTGCCAGCAGCTTCACTAGCGGGGGGACAGATACGCAGTATTTT
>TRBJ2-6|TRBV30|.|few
CAWSLLVEGRLSGANVLTF
TGTGCCTGGAGTCTCCTAGTGGAGGGGAGGCTCTCTGGGGCCAACGTCCTGACTTTC
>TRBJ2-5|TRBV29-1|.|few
CSVEPPLGETQYF
TGCAGCGTTGAACCCCCTCTGGGGGAGACCCAGTACTTC
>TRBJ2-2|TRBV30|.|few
CAWSAAVPGELFF
TGTGCCTGGAGTGCGGCAGTTCCCGGGGAGCTGTTTTTT
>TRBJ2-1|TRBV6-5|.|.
CASSYYNFHKQFF
TGTGCCAGCAGTTATTATAATTTTCACAAGCAGTTCTTC
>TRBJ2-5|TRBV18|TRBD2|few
CASSPPSGKGVETQYF
TGTGCCAGCTCACCACCTAGCGGGAAAGGAGTAGAGACCCAGTACTTC
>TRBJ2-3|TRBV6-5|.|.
CASSSGFARITDTQYF
TGTGCCAGCAGTTCGGGGTTTGCCAGGATAACAGATACGCAGTATTTT
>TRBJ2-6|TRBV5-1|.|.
CASSLISGAPNSGANVLTF
TGCGCCAGCAGCTTGATATCAGGGGCGCCTAACTCTGGGGCCAACGTCCTGACTTTC
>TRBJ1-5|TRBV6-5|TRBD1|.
CASSPGTGLNQPQHF
TGTGCCAGCAGTCCCGGGACAGGGCTCAATCAGCCCCAGCATTTT
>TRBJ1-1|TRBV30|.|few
CAWSVMQNTEAFF
TGTGCCTGGAGTGTTATGCAGAACACTGAAGCTTTCTTT
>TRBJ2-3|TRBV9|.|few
CASSCEGPSTDTQYF
TGTGCCAGCAGCTGCGAGGGGCCCAGCACAGATACGCAGTATTTT
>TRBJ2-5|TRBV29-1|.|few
CSVARREYQETQYF
TGCAGCGTTGCCCGCAGGGAATACCAAGAGACCCAGTACTTC
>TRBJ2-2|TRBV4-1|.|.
CASSRLGLLPNTGELFF
TGCGCCAGCAGCCGACTGGGACTTCTACCAAACACCGGGGAGCTGTTTTTT
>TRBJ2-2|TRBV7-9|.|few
CASSLEGTGELFF
TGTGCCAGCAGCTTAGAAGGCACCGGGGAGCTGTTTTTT
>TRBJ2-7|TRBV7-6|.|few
CASSLEAETTRHEQYF
TGTGCCAGCAGCTTAGAAGCGGAGACAACCCGACACGAGCAGTACTTC
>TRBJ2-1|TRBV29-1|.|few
CSVENFENNEQFF
TGCAGCGTTGAAAACTTTGAGAACAATGAGCAGTTCTTC
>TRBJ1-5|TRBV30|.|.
CAWSIPGGNQPQHF
TGTGCCTGGAGTATCCCGGGCGGCAATCAACCCCAGCATTTT
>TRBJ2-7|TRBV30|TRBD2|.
CASHSGSVYEQYF
TGTGCTTCTCATAGCGGGAGCGTGTACGAGCAGTACTTC
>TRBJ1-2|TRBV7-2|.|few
CASSQTWTVYGYTF
TGTGCCAGCAGCCAGACCTGGACGGTCTATGGCTACACCTTC
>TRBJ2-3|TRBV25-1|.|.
CASSELGTLDTDTQYF
TGTGCCAGCAGTGAATTGGGAACTCTCGACACAGATACGCAGTATTTT
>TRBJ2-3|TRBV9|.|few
CASSVDPHPGTGGDTQYF
TGTGCCAGCAGCGTAGACCCTCACCCGGGGACCGGGGGAGATACGCAGTATTTT
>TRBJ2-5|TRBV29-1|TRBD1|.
CSVGGDRGETQYF
TGCAGCGTTGGGGGCGACAGGGGAGAGACCCAGTACTTC
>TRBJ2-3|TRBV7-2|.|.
CASSPSTDTQYF
TGTGCCAGCAGCCCAAGCACAGATACGCAGTATTTT
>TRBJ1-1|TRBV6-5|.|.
CASSYSTSAEAFF
TGTGCCAGCAGTTACTCGACGTCCGCTGAAGCTTTCTTT
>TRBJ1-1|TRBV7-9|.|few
CASSSTAMNTEAFF
TGTGCCAGCAGCTCGACAGCTATGAACACTGAAGCTTTCTTT
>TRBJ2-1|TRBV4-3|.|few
CASSRSSSYNEQFF
TGCGCCAGCAGCCGATCGAGCTCCTACAATGAGCAGTTCTTC
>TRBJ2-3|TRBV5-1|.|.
CASSLRGATSTDTQYF
TGCGCCAGCAGCTTGAGGGGCGCGACTAGCACAGATACGCAGTATTTT
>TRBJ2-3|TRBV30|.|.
CAWEVKDASTDTQYF
TGTGCCTGGGAAGTAAAGGACGCGAGCACAGATACGCAGTATTTT
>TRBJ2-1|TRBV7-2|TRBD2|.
CASSFLAGGFNEQFF
TGTGCCAGCAGCTTCCTAGCGGGAGGATTCAATGAGCAGTTCTTC
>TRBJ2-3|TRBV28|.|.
CASTLLGGTDTQYF
TGTGCCAGCACCCTTTTAGGGGGCACAGATACGCAGTATTTT
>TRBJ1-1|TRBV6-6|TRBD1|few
CASRNRGNTEAFF
TGTGCCAGCAGAAACAGGGGGAACACTGAAGCTTTCTTT
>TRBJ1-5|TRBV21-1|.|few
CASSLDRGVQPQHF
TGTGCCAGCAGCCTCGACAGGGGAGTACAGCCCCAGCATTTT
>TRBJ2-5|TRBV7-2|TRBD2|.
CASSSRLAWETQYF
TGTGCCAGCAGCTCGCGACTAGCGTGGGAGACCCAGTACTTC
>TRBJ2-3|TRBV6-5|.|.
CASSYRGTKSTDTQYF
TGTGCCAGCAGTTACCGGGGGACGAAGAGCACAGATACGCAGTATTTT
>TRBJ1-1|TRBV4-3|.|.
CASSHNYKAFF
TGCGCCAGCAGCCATAATTATAAAGCTTTCTTT
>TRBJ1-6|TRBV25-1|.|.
CASSPVGSGNSPLHF
TGTGCCAGCAGTCCTGTTGGGTCTGGGAATTCACCCCTCCACTTT
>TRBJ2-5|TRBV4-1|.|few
CASSRQPGQGRETQYF
TGCGCCAGCAGCCGACAACCCGGGCAGGGCAGAGAGACCCAGTACTTC
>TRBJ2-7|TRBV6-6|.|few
CASSPGTSKRSYEQYF
TGTGCCAGCAGTCCCGGTACTAGCAAGCGCTCCTACGAGCAGTACTTC